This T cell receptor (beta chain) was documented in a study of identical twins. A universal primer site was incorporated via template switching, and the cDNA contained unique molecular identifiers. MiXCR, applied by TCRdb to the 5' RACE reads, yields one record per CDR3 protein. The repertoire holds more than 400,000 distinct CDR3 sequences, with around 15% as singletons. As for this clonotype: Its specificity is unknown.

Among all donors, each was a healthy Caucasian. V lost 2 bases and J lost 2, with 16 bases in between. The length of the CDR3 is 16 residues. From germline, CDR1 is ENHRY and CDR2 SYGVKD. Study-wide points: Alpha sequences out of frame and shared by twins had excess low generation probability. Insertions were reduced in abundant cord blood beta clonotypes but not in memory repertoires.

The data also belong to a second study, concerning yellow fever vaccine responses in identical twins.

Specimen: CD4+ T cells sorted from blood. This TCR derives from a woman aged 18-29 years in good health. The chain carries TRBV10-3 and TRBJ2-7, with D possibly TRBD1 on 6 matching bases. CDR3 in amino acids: CAISEQIGGGTYEQYF. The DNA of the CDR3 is TGTGCCATCAGTGAGCAGATAGGGGGTGGGACCTACGAGCAGTACTTC.